Following are 26 T cell receptor beta chains from one sample sequenced in a study of technical replicates of blood from several donors. The repertoire was sequenced with immunoSEQ multiplex PCR; TCRdb's copy has only in-frame clones and lacks some. Here the sample spans about 83,000 clones, roughly 92% being singletons. Source material: T cells isolated from PBMCs. These receptors were obtained from a human donor in good health.

The genes are TRBV6-5 and TRBJ2-7; 8 bases map to TRBD2. With 0 bases clipped from V and 2 bases from J, the junction kept 6 bases outside the gene matches. This CDR3 has 16 residues. Germline CDR1 MNHEY, CDR2 SVGAGI. Written as DNA, the CDR3 is TGTGCCAGCAGTTACTCTCCGGCGGGGGGACCCTACGAGCAGTACTTC. Its translation: CASSYSPAGGPYEQYF.

The gene calls are TRBV6-5 and TRBJ2-1; possibly TRBD1 for D (5 bases). The CDR3 sequence is 15 residues long. Trimming left V 2 bases short and J 7 bases short, with 15 bases between. CDR1 is MNHEY, CDR2 SVGAGI, per germline. The CDR3 DNA reads TGTGCCAGCAGTTACCTCGCAGGGTCAGGGAATGAGCAGTTCTTC. Translated, it gives CASSYLAGSGNEQFF.

This rearrangement joins TRBV25-1 to TRBJ2-7, with 7 bases matching TRBD2. Germline assignment: CDR1 MGHDK and CDR2 SYGVNS. This CDR3 is 16 amino acids long. Trimming at V came to 2 bases and at J to 1 base, leaving 8 bases not matched to a gene. CDR3: CASSEGRELLSYEQYF. Here the CDR3 DNA reads TGTGCCAGCAGTGAAGGGAGGGAACTTCTTTCCTACGAGCAGTACTTC.

The V and J genes are TRBV15 and TRBJ2-7, with 9 bases fitting TRBD2. This CDR3 region has 17 residues. Trimming cost V 2 bases and J 4 bases; bases outside gene matches: 12. Germline V CDR1 and CDR2: LNHNV, YYDKDF (reference sequence). The DNA for the CDR3 is TGTGCCACCAGCAGATTCGCTAGCGGGATCAATTCATACGAGCAGTACTTC. Protein: CATSRFASGINSYEQYF.

J is TRBJ2-1 and V is TRBV9; 9 positions match TRBD2. The CDR3 covers 15 residues. The V and J ends lost 0 bases and 7 bases, in that order; junction bases with no gene match: 5. Per the germline V gene, CDR1 is SGDLS and CDR2 is YYNGEE. DNA of the CDR3: TGTGCCAGCAGCGTAGAGGGACTAGCAGCGAATGAGCAGTTCTTC. Amino acids: CASSVEGLAANEQFF.

This chain joins TRBV28 and TRBJ2-7; weak D call: TRBD1 (5 bases). V was cut by 5 bases and J by 7 bases, with 15 bases left in between. CDR1 is MDHEN, CDR2 SYDVKM, per germline. This CDR3 has 13 amino acids. CDR3 residues: CASSPYVQDEQYF. CDR3 nucleotides: TGTGCCAGCAGTCCCTATGTACAGGATGAGCAGTACTTC.

This chain uses TRBV7-7 with TRBJ2-1, with TRBD2 matching 8 bases. The CDR3 is 15 amino acids. Germline-derived CDR1 and CDR2 are SSHAT and FNYEAQ (reference sequence). V lost 1 base and J lost 6; bases outside the gene matches: 5. The CDR3 sequence is CASSLGLAGSNEQFF. The DNA for the CDR3 is TGTGCCAGCAGCTTAGGGCTAGCGGGTAGCAATGAGCAGTTCTTC.

The chain employs TRBV6-1 and TRBJ2-5, with 8 bases that match TRBD2. Losses at the gene ends were 1 base for V and 5 bases for J; bases not matched to a gene: 6. Germline V lookup: CDR1 MNHNS, CDR2 SASEGT. This CDR3 contains 15 residues. CDR3 nucleotide sequence: TGTGCCAGCAGTGAAGGATCATCGGGGGGGGAGACCCAGTACTTC. It codes for CASSEGSSGGETQYF.

The J gene is TRBJ2-2, the V gene TRBV10-1; 9 bases line up with TRBD2. The CDR3 extends over 16 amino acids. Germline assignment: CDR1 WNHNN and CDR2 SYGVQD (reference sequence). V dropped 3 bases and J dropped 7; count of bases not matched to a gene: 9. This CDR3 is CASSEQRGAGGGELFF. The CDR3, as DNA: TGCGCCAGCAGTGAACAGCGGGGGGCCGGAGGCGGGGAGCTGTTTTTT.

V is TRBV27 and J is TRBJ2-3; 9 positions match TRBD2. V lost 3 bases to trimming and J lost 4 bases; unmatched junction nucleotides: 8. The CDR3 covers 16 residues. CDR1 MNHEY and CDR2 SMNVEV come from the germline V gene (reference sequence). Written as DNA, the CDR3 is TGTGCCAGCAGTTTCCGGGGCGGGAGGGCCTCAGATACGCAGTATTTT. Protein product: CASSFRGGRASDTQYF.

This clone was detected only once. The chain recombines TRBV28 with TRBJ2-7; TRBD2 matches 7 bases. The CDR3 extends over 22 amino acids. CDR1 MDHEN and CDR2 SYDVKM come from the germline V gene. J lost 0 bases, V lost 6 bases, and 29 bases had no gene match. The chain's CDR3 is CASSHTVLRGGVGGGSSYEQYF. The CDR3, as DNA: TGTGCCAGCAGCCATACGGTGTTAAGGGGTGGTGTCGGCGGGGGTAGCTCCTACGAGCAGTACTTC. The complete variable domain, with remaining parts taken from reference TRBV28 and TRBJ2-7, reads DVKVTQSSRYLVKRTGEKVFLECVQDMDHENMFWYRQDPGLGLRLIYFSYDVKMKEKGDIPEGYSVSREKKERFSLILESASTNQTSMYLCASSHTVLRGGVGGGSSYEQYFGPGTRLTVT.

The chain recombines TRBV10-3 with TRBJ1-2, with D unclear. The CDR3 covers 11 residues. The V end lost 10 bases, the J end lost 6 bases, and 12 bases lay between the germline ends. The germline gives CDR1 ENHRY, CDR2 SYGVKD. CDR3 sequence (DNA): TGTGCCACCATGTACAGCCATGGCTACACCTTC. This encodes CATMYSHGYTF.

The CDR3 nucleotides read TGTGCCAGCAGTTTGGAGAAAGGACAGCGATTTAATCAGCCCCAGCATTTT. Its translation: CASSLEKGQRFNQPQHF. This chain uses TRBV28 with TRBJ1-5, with D perhaps TRBD1 (6 bases). V was trimmed by 3 bases and J by 4 bases, leaving 19 bases between them. This CDR3 is 17 amino acids long. CDR1 is MDHEN and CDR2 is SYDVKM in the germline V gene. The full variable domain, with the rest looked up from reference TRBV28 and TRBJ1-5, is DVKVTQSSRYLVKRTGEKVFLECVQDMDHENMFWYRQDPGLGLRLIYFSYDVKMKEKGDIPEGYSVSREKKERFSLILESASTNQTSMYLCASSLEKGQRFNQPQHFGDGTRLSIL.

V is TRBV18 and J is TRBJ1-2; 7 nucleotides align to TRBD1. CDR1 and CDR2 (germline): KGHSH, LQKENI. With V trimmed by 1 base and J by 6 bases, 8 bases remained unmatched. The CDR3 covers 15 residues. CDR3 DNA sequence: TGTGCCAGCTCACCACAGGAGGGGGCAGTAGATGGCTACACCTTC. This encodes CASSPQEGAVDGYTF. Looking up the rest from reference TRBV18 and TRBJ1-2 gives the full variable domain: NAGVMQNPRHLVRRRGQEARLRCSPMKGHSHVYWYRQLPEEGLKFMVYLQKENIIDESGMPKERFSAEFPKEGPSILRIQQVVRGDSAAYFCASSPQEGAVDGYTFGSGTRLTVV.

The V gene is TRBV2, the J gene TRBJ2-2; D gene unclear. CDR3 size: 13 residues. The V gene lost 6 bases and the J gene lost 0 bases, with 5 bases spanning the gap. Germline assignment: CDR1 SNHLY and CDR2 FYNNEI. The CDR3 here is CASSKPNTGELFF. The CDR3 DNA sequence: TGTGCCAGCAGCAAGCCGAACACCGGGGAGCTGTTTTTT.

V usage is TRBV13 and J usage is TRBJ2-1; maybe TRBD1 (5 bases). Germline lookup yields CDR1 PRHDT and CDR2 FYEKMQ (reference sequence). The CDR3 has 16 residues. Trimming took 5 bases from V and 0 from J, leaving 14 bases between them. The CDR3 here is CASSPTTGPSYNEQFF. For the CDR3, the DNA is TGTGCCAGCAGCCCAACTACAGGACCCTCCTACAATGAGCAGTTCTTC.

The V gene is TRBV6-1, the J gene TRBJ2-7, with a tentative D call TRBD1 (7 bases). The CDR3 loop spans 15 amino acids. Germline V gene data show CDR1 as MNHNS and CDR2 as SASEGT. With 5 bases removed from V and 0 bases from J, the gap between germline ends came to 14 bases. DNA for the CDR3: TGTGCCAGCAGTCTCTACAGGGGAGGCTCCTACGAGCAGTACTTC. Translation gives CASSLYRGGSYEQYF.

V is TRBV2 and J is TRBJ2-7, with 11 bases aligning to TRBD2. Germline CDR1 and CDR2: SNHLY and FYNNEI. This CDR3 contains 22 residues. V lost 0 bases and J lost 1; bases outside the gene matches: 20. The CDR3 DNA reads TGTGCCAGCAGTGAAGCGCTTTTTGACCCTAGCGGGAGGATTGGTAGTTCCTACGAGCAGTACTTC. Residues: CASSEALFDPSGRIGSSYEQYF. The whole variable domain, remainder taken from reference TRBV2 and TRBJ2-7, is EPEVTQTPSHQVTQMGQEVILRCVPISNHLYFYWYRQILGQKVEFLVSFYNNEISEKSEIFDDQFSVERPDGSNFTLKIRSTKLEDSAMYFCASSEALFDPSGRIGSSYEQYFGPGTRLTVT.

The V gene is TRBV12-5, the J gene TRBJ2-5; possibly TRBD1 for D (6 bases). The CDR3 has 18 residues. V was shortened by 0 bases and J by 6 bases, with 23 bases between the two germline ends. The V gene's germline CDR1 is LGHNT and CDR2 FRNRAP. This CDR3 is CASGLVLTGQTNGQTQYF. The CDR3 nucleotides read TGTGCTAGTGGTTTGGTACTGACGGGACAAACAAACGGTCAGACCCAGTACTTC.

Worth noting for this clone: The same CDR3 can be traced to other DNA sequences in this sample. The V gene is TRBV5-1, the J gene TRBJ2-2, with 8 bases that match TRBD1. Germline trimming cut 4 bases from V and 5 bases from J; bases unmatched to any gene: 4. The CDR3 contains 14 residues. Per the germline V gene, CDR1 is SGHRS and CDR2 is YFSETQ. The DNA for the CDR3 is TGCGCCAGCAGCCCAGGGACAGGAACCGGGGAGCTGTTTTTT. This gives the protein CASSPGTGTGELFF.

This chain joins TRBV30 and TRBJ1-5; D is unresolved. Germline V gene sequence: CDR1 GTSNPN, CDR2 SVGIG (reference sequence). This CDR3 has 13 amino acids. V gave up 4 bases and J gave up 4 bases, with 11 bases separating them. The CDR3 sequence is CAWTSGLNQPQHF. CDR3 nucleotide sequence: TGTGCCTGGACTTCAGGTTTGAATCAGCCCCAGCATTTT. The variable domain in full, with the rest retrieved from reference TRBV30 and TRBJ1-5, is SQTIHQWPATLVQPVGSPLSLECTVEGTSNPNLYWYRQAAGRGLQLLFYSVGIGQISSEVPQNLSASRPQDRQFILSSKKLLLSDSGFYLCAWTSGLNQPQHFGDGTRLSIL.

The chain employs TRBV9 and TRBJ2-3; 12 bases fit TRBD2. V dropped 4 bases and J dropped 0; count of bases not matched to a gene: 9. Germline loops: CDR1 SGDLS, CDR2 YYNGEE. The CDR3 is made up of 18 amino acids. This CDR3 is CASSLGLAGHRSTDTQYF. The DNA for the CDR3 is TGTGCCAGCAGCTTAGGACTAGCGGGACATCGAAGCACAGATACGCAGTATTTT.

The rearrangement joins TRBV4-1 to TRBJ2-1, with a weak D call TRBD2 (5 bases). The germline CDR1 and CDR2 sequences are MGHRA and YSYEKL. The CDR3 extends over 18 amino acids. V was shortened by 0 bases and J by 1 base, with 16 bases between the two germline ends. CDR3 nucleotide sequence: TGCGCCAGCAGCCAAGATCGGCTAGCACCCCGTTCCTACAATGAGCAGTTCTTC. Protein: CASSQDRLAPRSYNEQFF.

This clone was found once. The chain carries TRBV6-6 and TRBJ2-1, with 8 bases fitting TRBD1. Germline CDR1 MNHNY, CDR2 SVGAGI (reference sequence). This CDR3 contains 15 residues. V gave up 7 bases and J gave up 2 bases; unmatched junction bases: 7. The CDR3 reads CASTDTTGAYNEQFF. CDR3 bases: TGTGCCAGCACCGACACGACAGGGGCCTACAATGAGCAGTTCTTC.

A word on this clone: At one end the junction does not follow the germline gene, possibly because of a read error. V and J are TRBV29-1 and TRBJ2-7; D is possibly TRBD2 (6 bases). Germline loops: CDR1 SQVTM, CDR2 ANQGSEA. This CDR3 has 11 residues. The CDR3 region has the DNA TGCAGCGCCTCGACCGGGACGGGGACTTTATTC. This sequence encodes CSASTGTGTLF.

The chain couples TRBV14 to TRBJ2-7; 7 bases line up with TRBD1. The V gene end was trimmed by 1 base and the J gene end by 0 bases; junction bases not matched to a gene: 3. CDR3 size: 15 residues. Germline CDR1 SGHDN, CDR2 FVKESK. This CDR3 is CASSQVAGGSYEQYF. The CDR3 nucleotides read TGTGCCAGCAGCCAAGTGGCAGGGGGCTCCTACGAGCAGTACTTC.